Only a few counts were recorded for the clone carrying this T cell receptor beta chain. The target antigen is unknown. TCRdb recomputed calls from the 5' RACE reads with MiXCR, one row per CDR3 protein. The repertoire holds 150,000 to 200,000 distinct CDR3 sequences, with around 20% as singletons. The sample belongs to a study of CD8 T cells in ankylosing spondylitis. Overall study findings and caveats: Roughly eight highly homologous variants made up a TCR beta motif that seemed to typify ankylosing spondylitis blood. Disease-linked clones displayed a CD8+ phenotype and appeared relatively rarely in peripheral blood.

Germline V gene data show CDR1 as MNHEY and CDR2 as SVGAGI. V lost 0 bases to trimming and J lost 2 bases; unmatched junction nucleotides: 7. This CDR3 spans 19 amino acids. The sample taken for sequencing was blood, either unsorted or a sorted T cell fraction (not recorded which). The clonotype originates from a male donor with ankylosing spondylitis or in good health (not recorded which). The gene calls are TRBV6-5 and TRBJ2-7; TRBD2 aligns across 16 bases. CDR3 in amino acids: CASSYSKGLAGGPPYEQYF. CDR3 in DNA: TGTGCCAGCAGTTACTCAAAGGGACTAGCGGGAGGGCCGCCCTACGAGCAGTACTTC.